These 10 T cell receptor beta chains were all obtained from the same sample, sequenced in a study of blood T cell repertoires in COVID-19. The data were produced by immunoSEQ multiplex PCR, yet TCRdb's version contains in-frame clones alone and is incomplete. The sample includes 30,000 to 35,000 clones, more than 80% of them seen just once. Input material: peripheral blood. Receptors originate from a woman between 40 and 50 years old with active or convalescent COVID-19.

This clone was seen a single time. The rearrangement joins TRBV7-3 to TRBJ1-1, with D unclear. Looked up from germline, CDR1 is SGHTA and CDR2 is FQGTGA. Trimming cost V 1 base and J 2 bases, with 5 bases left between them. This CDR3 is 13 amino acids long. The CDR3 DNA is TGTGCCAGCAGCTTAATCGTAAACACTGAAGCTTTCTTT. Its translation is CASSLIVNTEAFF.

The chain is built from TRBV28 and TRBJ2-7, with 8 nucleotides matching TRBD1. CDR1 is MDHEN and CDR2 is SYDVKM in the germline V gene. V lost 6 bases and J lost 6; bases outside the gene matches: 10. This CDR3 is 14 amino acids long. CDR3 sequence (DNA): TGTGCCAGCAGAACCTTTGGGCAGGGGGCCGAGCAGTACTTC. This sequence encodes CASRTFGQGAEQYF.

The rearrangement links TRBV5-1 to TRBJ1-2; D remains ambiguous. This CDR3 is built from 15 residues. The ends were cut back, 4 bases at V and 6 bases at J, with 19 bases in the middle. Germline loops: CDR1 SGHRS, CDR2 YFSETQ. CDR3 sequence: CASSPGWEVYDGYTF. The CDR3 DNA follows: TGCGCCAGCAGCCCCGGTTGGGAGGTTTACGATGGCTACACCTTC.

The gene calls are TRBV19 and TRBJ1-1; tentative D call: TRBD1 (6 bases). V shed 1 base and J shed 1 base, with 10 bases lying between them. The germline CDR1 and CDR2 sequences are LNHDA and SQIVND (reference sequence). The CDR3 sequence is 15 residues long. For the CDR3, the DNA is TGTGCCAGTAGTATAGCAGGGGCAGCGAACACTGAAGCTTTCTTT. Its protein product is CASSIAGAANTEAFF.

This clone was observed once. V gene TRBV18 combines with J gene TRBJ2-7; 7 bases are a match to TRBD1. CDR1 and CDR2 from the germline V gene are KGHSH and LQKENI. With V trimmed by 4 bases and J by 5 bases, 5 bases remained unmatched. The CDR3 totals 13 residues. CDR3 protein: CASSRDRVDEQYF. The CDR3 DNA reads TGTGCCAGCTCACGTGACAGGGTCGACGAGCAGTACTTC.

The chain combines TRBV12-3 or TRBV12-4 with TRBJ2-7, with D hard to call. V lost 0 bases, J lost 1 base, and 4 bases lay in between. The CDR3 is 13 amino acids. The CDR3 sequence: CASSLALSYEQYF. The DNA for the CDR3 is TGTGCCAGCAGTTTAGCCCTATCCTACGAGCAGTACTTC.

The chain carries TRBV24-1 and TRBJ1-1; D perhaps matches TRBD1 (5 bases). Germline V gene lookup returns CDR1 KGHDR and CDR2 SFDVKD. The CDR3 spans 15 residues. V dropped 3 bases and J dropped 3 bases, with 13 bases sitting between them. The DNA of the CDR3 is TGTGCCACCAGTGATGGCTCTTTGGGGCACACTGAAGCTTTCTTT. Translated: CATSDGSLGHTEAFF.

The rearrangement joins TRBV6-5 to TRBJ1-1; TRBD1 is a possible D gene (6 bases). CDR3 length: 14 residues. The V end was cut by 4 bases, the J end by 5 bases, with 14 bases between. The germline gives CDR1 MNHEY, CDR2 SVGAGI. The CDR3 reads CASSSPGEKTEAFF. The CDR3 DNA reads TGTGCCAGCAGTTCCCCAGGGGAGAAAACTGAAGCTTTCTTT.

This chain links TRBV15 with TRBJ2-7; 7 nucleotides line up with TRBD2. Germline values: CDR1 LNHNV, CDR2 YYDKDF (reference sequence). Losses at the gene ends were 8 bases for V and 2 bases for J; bases not matched to a gene: 3. This CDR3 region has 12 residues. The DNA of the CDR3 is TGTGCCACCGCGGGGGTCGCCTACGAGCAGTACTTC. Its translation: CATAGVAYEQYF. The variable domain in full, with the rest retrieved from reference TRBV15 and TRBJ2-7, is DAMVIQNPRYQVTQFGKPVTLSCSQTLNHNVMYWYQQKSSQAPKLLFHYYDKDFNNEADTPDNFQSRRPNTSFCFLDIRSPGLGDTAMYLCATAGVAYEQYFGPGTRLTVT.

This clone has a single count. V and J are TRBV30 and TRBJ2-7; weak D call: TRBD2 (5 bases). V was cut by 4 bases and J by 5 bases, with 12 bases left in between. This CDR3 is built from 12 residues. Germline assignment: CDR1 GTSNPN and CDR2 SVGIG (reference sequence). The CDR3: CAWIALGNEQYF. The CDR3 DNA sequence: TGTGCCTGGATTGCGCTCGGGAACGAGCAGTACTTC.